The 25 T cell receptor beta chains listed next were all sequenced from one sample in a study of regulatory and conventional T cells in RAG deficiency (dated 2017 in TCRdb). Before genomic DNA extraction, conventional CD4+ T cells were purified from blood as CD25-low CD127-high cells. Libraries were constructed by the immunoSEQ multiplex PCR assay. Drawn from immuneACCESS, this table holds only the in-frame rearrangements with V and J called that TCRdb kept. Clones are partly lost; checked studies trace under half to an unresolved V gene and leave the rest unexplained. The sample profile shows around 30,000 clones; nearly 95% of them were found once. Together, the top ten hold about 0.17% of the sample. These data also formed part of another study, on regulatory T cells. The second paper further reports: In the multiplex PCR, 52 forward TRBV primers and 13 reverse TRBJ primers were used, and assay-based and computational corrections were applied for amplification bias.

Sequencing was carried out using CD25- CD4+ T cells sorted from blood. The receptors derive from a human donor in good health.

This chain links TRBV4-1 with TRBJ1-5; tentative D call: TRBD1 (6 bases). The V gene lost 1 base and the J gene lost 5 bases, with 12 bases spanning the gap. The CDR3 contains 15 residues. Germline assignment: CDR1 MGHRA and CDR2 YSYEKL. The CDR3 sequence: CASSQAGTWDQPQHF. The CDR3 DNA reads as TGCGCCAGCAGCCAAGCGGGGACATGGGATCAGCCCCAGCATTTT.

The chain has TRBV7-2 and TRBJ2-7, with 7 bases matching TRBD1. Trimming took 5 bases from V and 2 from J; bases not matched to a gene: 9. The CDR3 is made up of 15 amino acids. Germline V CDR1 and CDR2: SGHTA, FQGNSA. Written as DNA, the CDR3 is TGTGCCAGCAGCCCCCGGACAGGTACTACCTACGAGCAGTACTTC. This gives the protein CASSPRTGTTYEQYF.

In regard to this clone: One end of the junction fails to match germline, which may point to a read error. Within the sample, other DNA sequences also encode this same CDR3. The gene calls are TRBV5-1 and TRBJ1-6; 8 positions match TRBD1. Germline V CDR1 and CDR2: SGHRS, YFSETQ. This CDR3 has 15 amino acids. This chain's CDR3 is CASSHGQGRNSPLHF. As DNA, the CDR3 is TGCGCCAGCAGCCACGGACAGGGTCGTAATTCCCCCCTCCACTTT.

The rearrangement links TRBV27 to TRBJ2-7, with D possibly matching TRBD1 (5 bases). V lost 11 bases to trimming and J lost 4 bases, with 18 bases between them. Per germline, CDR1 MNHEY and CDR2 SMNVEV (reference sequence). The CDR3 covers 13 residues. The CDR3 spells CAARPAGKYEQYF. Here the CDR3 DNA reads TGTGCCGCGCGCCCAGCAGGGAAGTACGAGCAGTACTTC.

The V gene is TRBV7-2, the J gene TRBJ1-2; a weak D match, TRBD1 (5 bases). Between the trimmed V and J ends, which lost 5 bases and 3 bases, there was a span of 13 bases. The germline CDR1 and CDR2 sequences are SGHTA and FQGNSA. The CDR3 has 14 residues. CDR3 in amino acids: CASSPRVGDYGYTF. For the CDR3, the DNA is TGTGCCAGCAGCCCTAGGGTAGGGGACTATGGCTACACCTTC.

The genes are TRBV18 and TRBJ2-1; TRBD2 aligns across 9 bases. Germline V CDR1 and CDR2: KGHSH, LQKENI. The V gene end was trimmed by 6 bases and the J gene end by 8 bases; junction bases not matched to a gene: 11. The CDR3 totals 15 residues. CDR3 sequence: CASSLGGAGGYEQFF. The CDR3 DNA follows: TGTGCCAGCTCGCTAGGTGGAGCGGGGGGCTATGAGCAGTTCTTC. Full variable domain (remainder filled in from reference TRBV18 and TRBJ2-1): NAGVMQNPRHLVRRRGQEARLRCSPMKGHSHVYWYRQLPEEGLKFMVYLQKENIIDESGMPKERFSAEFPKEGPSILRIQQVVRGDSAAYFCASSLGGAGGYEQFFGPGTRLTVL.

The V and J genes are TRBV6-6 and TRBJ1-6, with D possibly TRBD1 on 5 matching bases. The CDR3 consists of 14 residues. Trimming cost V 7 bases and J 5 bases, with 12 bases left between them. The germline V gene encodes CDR1 MNHNY and CDR2 SVGAGI (reference sequence). CDR3 DNA: TGTGCCAGCATTCCAGGGAGGGATAATTCACCCCTCCACTTT. Translating it yields CASIPGRDNSPLHF.

This clone showed up just a few times. CDR3 bases: TGCGCCAGCAGCTCAGCATTACAGGGGACTGGAAACACCATATATTTT. Translating gives CASSSALQGTGNTIYF. V gene TRBV5-1 combines with J gene TRBJ1-3; 7 bases agree with TRBD1. Germline lookup yields CDR1 SGHRS and CDR2 YFSETQ. V was clipped by 3 bases and J by 2 bases; unmatched bases: 8. The CDR3 has 16 amino acids.

This clone was detected a few times. V and J are TRBV2 and TRBJ1-5; tentatively, D is TRBD1 (6 bases). The germline CDR1 and CDR2 sequences are SNHLY and FYNNEI. The CDR3 spans 16 residues. Trimming took 7 bases from V and 0 from J, leaving 16 bases between them. This CDR3 reads CASTAIQGYSNQPQHF. CDR3 DNA: TGTGCCAGCACCGCAATACAGGGTTATAGCAATCAGCCCCAGCATTTT.

J is TRBJ1-1 and V is TRBV19; D is perhaps TRBD1 (5 bases). Trimming took 3 bases from V and 5 from J, leaving 19 bases between them. This CDR3 is 16 amino acids long. CDR1 is LNHDA, CDR2 SQIVND, per germline (reference sequence). The CDR3 bases are TGTGCCAGTAGTATCCCCGGGTCCCCTGGGGGGACTGAAGCTTTCTTT. This translates into CASSIPGSPGGTEAFF.

The gene calls are TRBV5-5 and TRBJ2-7; the match to TRBD1 covers 8 bases. There are 12 residues in the CDR3. Germline V gene data show CDR1 as SGHKS and CDR2 as YYEKEE (reference sequence). The V segment lost 4 bases and the J segment 6 bases; nucleotides outside the gene matches: 3. This CDR3 is CASSQTGGEQYF. In nucleotides, the CDR3 is TGTGCCAGCAGCCAAACAGGGGGCGAGCAGTACTTC.

The chain uses TRBV2 and TRBJ1-5, with 7 bases identical to TRBD1. Per the germline V gene, CDR1 is SNHLY and CDR2 is FYNNEI. The CDR3 has 16 amino acids. With V trimmed by 3 bases and J by 0 bases, 5 bases remained unmatched. CDR3 residues: CASSETGWGSNQPQHF. DNA of the CDR3: TGTGCCAGCAGTGAGACAGGGTGGGGTAGCAATCAGCCCCAGCATTTT.

This sequence joins TRBV25-1 and TRBJ2-3; D possibly corresponds to TRBD2 (5 bases). The germline gives CDR1 MGHDK, CDR2 SYGVNS. This CDR3 region has 13 residues. The V end was cut by 9 bases, the J end by 0 bases, with 10 bases between. The CDR3 DNA reads TGTGCCAGTTCTCAGCGGAGCACAGATACGCAGTATTTT. Protein sequence: CASSQRSTDTQYF.

The chain has TRBV6-5 and TRBJ1-2; 7 bases match TRBD1. The CDR3 contains 15 residues. The V gene end was trimmed by 5 bases and the J gene end by 0 bases; junction bases not matched to a gene: 6. CDR1 and CDR2 from the germline V gene are MNHEY and SVGAGI. CDR3 residues: CASSPDRTANYGYTF. Written as DNA, the CDR3 is TGTGCCAGCAGTCCGGACAGGACCGCTAACTATGGCTACACCTTC.

V is TRBV5-1 and J is TRBJ2-3, with 10 positions matching TRBD2. The CDR3 consists of 16 residues. Trimming at V came to 0 bases and at J to 0 bases, leaving 1 base not matched to a gene. The germline CDR1 and CDR2 sequences are SGHRS and YFSETQ. This chain's CDR3 is CASSLGLAGSTDTQYF. In DNA, the CDR3 is TGCGCCAGCAGCTTGGGACTAGCGGGTAGCACAGATACGCAGTATTTT.

The chain recombines TRBV7-2 with TRBJ2-7; D may be TRBD2 (7 bases). CDR3 length equals 16 residues. The germline V gene has CDR1 SGHTA and CDR2 FQGNSA. V was cut by 5 bases and J by 0 bases, with 17 bases left in between. Here the CDR3 reads CASSIGRGRHSYEQYF. The CDR3 nucleotides read TGTGCCAGCAGCATCGGGCGGGGGCGCCACTCCTACGAGCAGTACTTC.

The chain is built from TRBV2 and TRBJ1-1; possible D gene TRBD1, 6 bases. This CDR3 has 16 residues. CDR1 and CDR2 from the germline V gene are SNHLY and FYNNEI. V lost 5 bases and J lost 6, with 22 bases in between. Here the CDR3 DNA reads TGTGCCAGCAGTAAGGGTCCTCGGGGAGAGGGGGCTGAAGCTTTCTTT. It yields the protein CASSKGPRGEGAEAFF.

The chain employs TRBV5-1 and TRBJ2-2, with D perhaps TRBD2 (5 bases). CDR1 and CDR2 from the germline V gene are SGHRS and YFSETQ. V lost 0 bases and J lost 4, with 7 bases in between. The CDR3 extends over 14 amino acids. CDR3 sequence: CASSLDGGTGELFF. Here the CDR3 DNA reads TGCGCCAGCAGCTTGGATGGAGGCACCGGGGAGCTGTTTTTT.

The chain is built from TRBV4-1 and TRBJ2-3, with TRBD2 as a possible D gene (6 bases). V lost 1 base and J lost 2, with 10 bases in between. This CDR3 region has 15 residues. Germline V lookup: CDR1 MGHRA, CDR2 YSYEKL. Here the CDR3 DNA reads TGCGCCAGCAGCCAAGGGGGGGTCACCACAGATACGCAGTATTTT. Translation: CASSQGGVTTDTQYF.

The chain has TRBV10-2 and TRBJ2-7; D is perhaps TRBD1 (6 bases). From germline, CDR1 is WSHSY and CDR2 SAAADI. The V gene lost 6 bases and the J gene lost 3 bases, with 12 bases spanning the gap. The CDR3 is made up of 13 amino acids. CDR3 bases: TGCGCCAGCAGCGCAGGGGATCACTACGAGCAGTACTTC. It is translated as CASSAGDHYEQYF.

Concerning this clone itself: Other DNA sequences in this specimen translate into the identical CDR3. V and J are TRBV5-1 and TRBJ1-6; TRBD1 agrees at 8 bases. V shed 4 bases, J shed 6 bases, and the junction held 6 bases outside the gene matches. This CDR3 contains 15 residues. The V gene's germline CDR1 is SGHRS and CDR2 YFSETQ. As DNA, the CDR3 is TGCGCCAGCAGCCACGGACAGGGTCGTAATTCACCCCTCCACTTT. It encodes CASSHGQGRNSPLHF. The variable domain in full, with the rest retrieved from reference TRBV5-1 and TRBJ1-6, is KAGVTQTPRYLIKTRGQQVTLSCSPISGHRSVSWYQQTPGQGLQFLFEYFSETQRNKGNFPGRFSGRQFSNSRSEMNVSTLELGDSALYLCASSHGQGRNSPLHFGNGTRLTVT.

The V gene is TRBV6-1, the J gene TRBJ1-2; 8 positions match TRBD1. Germline V CDR1 and CDR2: MNHNS, SASEGT. CDR3 length: 14 residues. V shed 6 bases and J 9 bases; nucleotides not matched to a gene: 12. CDR3 DNA: TGTGCCAGCAGACGGGGACAGGAGGCGGTAAGCTACACCTTC. This translates into CASRRGQEAVSYTF.

V usage is TRBV11-2 and J usage is TRBJ2-7; the D is unclear. The ends were cut back, 1 base at V and 4 bases at J, with 11 bases in the middle. The CDR3 totals 14 residues. CDR1 is SGHAT and CDR2 is FQNNGV in the germline V gene. This chain's CDR3 is CASSLGAPIYEQYF. CDR3 DNA: TGTGCCAGCAGCTTAGGGGCACCAATTTACGAGCAGTACTTC.

Only one count was recorded for this clone. The gene calls are TRBV6-5 and TRBJ2-3; 9 nucleotides agree with TRBD1. Germline lookup yields CDR1 MNHEY and CDR2 SVGAGI. CDR3 length: 16 residues. V lost 1 base, J lost 1 base, and 3 bases stayed unmatched. CDR3 in amino acids: CASSYLQGAGTDTQYF. CDR3 sequence (DNA): TGTGCCAGCAGTTACTTACAGGGGGCTGGCACAGATACGCAGTATTTT.

The gene calls are TRBV2 and TRBJ2-3; D uncertain. Germline CDR1 is SNHLY and CDR2 is FYNNEI. The CDR3 runs 15 residues. Trimming removed 4 bases from V and 1 base from J, with 12 bases in between. The CDR3 protein is CASSVGPVRTDTQYF. CDR3 sequence (DNA): TGTGCCAGCAGTGTTGGCCCCGTGCGCACAGATACGCAGTATTTT.